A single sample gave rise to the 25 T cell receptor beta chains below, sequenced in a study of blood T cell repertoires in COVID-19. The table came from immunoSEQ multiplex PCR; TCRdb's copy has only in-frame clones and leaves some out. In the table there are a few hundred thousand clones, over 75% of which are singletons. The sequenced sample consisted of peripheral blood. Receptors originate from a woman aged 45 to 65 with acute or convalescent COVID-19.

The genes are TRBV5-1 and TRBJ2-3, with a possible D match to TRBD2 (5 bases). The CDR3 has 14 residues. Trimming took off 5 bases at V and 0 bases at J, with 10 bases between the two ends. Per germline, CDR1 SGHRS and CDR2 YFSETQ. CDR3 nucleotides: TGCGCCAGCAGGGGTAGCGCAAGCACAGATACGCAGTATTTT. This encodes CASRGSASTDTQYF. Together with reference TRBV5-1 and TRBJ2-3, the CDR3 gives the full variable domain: KAGVTQTPRYLIKTRGQQVTLSCSPISGHRSVSWYQQTPGQGLQFLFEYFSETQRNKGNFPGRFSGRQFSNSRSEMNVSTLELGDSALYLCASRGSASTDTQYFGPGTRLTVL.

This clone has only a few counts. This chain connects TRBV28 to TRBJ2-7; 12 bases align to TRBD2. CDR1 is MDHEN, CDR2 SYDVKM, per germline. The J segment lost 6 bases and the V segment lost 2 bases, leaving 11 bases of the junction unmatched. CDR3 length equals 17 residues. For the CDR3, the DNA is TGTGCCAGCAGTTTAGATTTCGCGACTAGCGGGAGCCCCGAGCAGTACTTC. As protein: CASSLDFATSGSPEQYF. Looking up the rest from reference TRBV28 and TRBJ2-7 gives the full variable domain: DVKVTQSSRYLVKRTGEKVFLECVQDMDHENMFWYRQDPGLGLRLIYFSYDVKMKEKGDIPEGYSVSREKKERFSLILESASTNQTSMYLCASSLDFATSGSPEQYFGPGTRLTVT.

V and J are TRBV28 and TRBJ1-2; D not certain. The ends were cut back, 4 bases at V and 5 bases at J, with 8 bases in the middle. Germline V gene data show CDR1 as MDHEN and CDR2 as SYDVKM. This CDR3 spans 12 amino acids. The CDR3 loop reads CASSWQNYGYTF. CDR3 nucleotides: TGTGCCAGCAGTTGGCAGAATTATGGCTACACCTTC.

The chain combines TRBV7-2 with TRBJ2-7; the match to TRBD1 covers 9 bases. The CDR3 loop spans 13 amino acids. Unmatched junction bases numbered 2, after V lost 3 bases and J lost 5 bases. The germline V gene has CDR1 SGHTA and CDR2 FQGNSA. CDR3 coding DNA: TGTGCCAGCAGCTTCCGGGACAGGGACGAGCAGTACTTC. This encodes CASSFRDRDEQYF.

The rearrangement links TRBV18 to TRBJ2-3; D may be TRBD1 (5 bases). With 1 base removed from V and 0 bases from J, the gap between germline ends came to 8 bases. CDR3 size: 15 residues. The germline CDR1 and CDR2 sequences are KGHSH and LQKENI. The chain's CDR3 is CASSPRGSSTDTQYF. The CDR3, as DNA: TGTGCCAGCTCACCACGGGGCAGCAGCACAGATACGCAGTATTTT.

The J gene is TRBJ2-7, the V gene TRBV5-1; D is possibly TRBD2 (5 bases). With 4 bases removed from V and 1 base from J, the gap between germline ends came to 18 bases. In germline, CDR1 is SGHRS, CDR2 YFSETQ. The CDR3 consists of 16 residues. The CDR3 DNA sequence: TGCGCCAGCAGCCCGCAGGACTCGGGGAAATCCTACGAGCAGTACTTC. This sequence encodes CASSPQDSGKSYEQYF.

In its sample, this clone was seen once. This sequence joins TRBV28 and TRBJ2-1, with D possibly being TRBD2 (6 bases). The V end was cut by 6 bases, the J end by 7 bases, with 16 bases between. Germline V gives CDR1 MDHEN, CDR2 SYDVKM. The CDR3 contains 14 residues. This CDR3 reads CASRPLATSNEQFF. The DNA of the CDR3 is TGTGCCAGCAGGCCACTAGCCACGAGTAATGAGCAGTTCTTC.

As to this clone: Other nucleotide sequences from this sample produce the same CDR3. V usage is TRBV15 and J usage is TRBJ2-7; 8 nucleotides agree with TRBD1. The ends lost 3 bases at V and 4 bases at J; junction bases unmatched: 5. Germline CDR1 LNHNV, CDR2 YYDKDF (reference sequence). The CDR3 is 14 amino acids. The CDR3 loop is CATSSRDRSYEQYF. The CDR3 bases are TGTGCCACCAGCAGCCGGGACAGGAGTTACGAGCAGTACTTC.

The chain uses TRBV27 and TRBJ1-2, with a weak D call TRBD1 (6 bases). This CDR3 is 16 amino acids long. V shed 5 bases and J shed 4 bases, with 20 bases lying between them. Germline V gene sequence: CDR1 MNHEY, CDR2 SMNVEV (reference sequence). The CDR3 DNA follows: TGTGCCAGCAGTAGCTACAAGGGGGTGGGAATCTATGGCTACACCTTC. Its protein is CASSSYKGVGIYGYTF.

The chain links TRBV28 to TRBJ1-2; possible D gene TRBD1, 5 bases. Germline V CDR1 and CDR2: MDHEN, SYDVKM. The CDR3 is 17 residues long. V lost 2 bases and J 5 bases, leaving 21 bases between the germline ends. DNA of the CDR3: TGTGCCAGCAGTTTAATAGGGGCCTCGGATGTTCAATATGGCTACACCTTC. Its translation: CASSLIGASDVQYGYTF.

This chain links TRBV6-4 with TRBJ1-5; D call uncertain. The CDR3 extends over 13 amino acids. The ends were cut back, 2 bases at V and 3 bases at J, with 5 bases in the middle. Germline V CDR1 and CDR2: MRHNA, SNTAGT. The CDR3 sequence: CASSDRLNQPQHF. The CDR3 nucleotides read TGTGCCAGCAGTGACAGACTCAATCAGCCCCAGCATTTT.

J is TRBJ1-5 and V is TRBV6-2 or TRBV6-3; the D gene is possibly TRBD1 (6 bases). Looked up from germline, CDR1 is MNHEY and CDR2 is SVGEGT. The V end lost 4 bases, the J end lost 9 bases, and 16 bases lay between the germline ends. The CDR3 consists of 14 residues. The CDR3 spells CASSSSGTPLPQHF. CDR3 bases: TGTGCCAGCAGTTCCTCCGGGACACCTCTGCCCCAGCATTTT.

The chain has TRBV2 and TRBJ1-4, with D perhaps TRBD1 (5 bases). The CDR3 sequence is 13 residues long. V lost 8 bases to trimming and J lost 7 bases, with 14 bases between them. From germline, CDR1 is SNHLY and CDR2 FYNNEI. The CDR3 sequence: CASDGGNGEKLFF. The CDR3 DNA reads TGTGCCAGCGACGGGGGGAATGGTGAAAAACTGTTTTTT. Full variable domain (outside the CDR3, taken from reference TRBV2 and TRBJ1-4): EPEVTQTPSHQVTQMGQEVILRCVPISNHLYFYWYRQILGQKVEFLVSFYNNEISEKSEIFDDQFSVERPDGSNFTLKIRSTKLEDSAMYFCASDGGNGEKLFFGSGTQLSVL.

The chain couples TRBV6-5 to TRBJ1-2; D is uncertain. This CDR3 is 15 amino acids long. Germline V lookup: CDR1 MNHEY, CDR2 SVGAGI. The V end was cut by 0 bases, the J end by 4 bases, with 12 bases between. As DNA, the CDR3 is TGTGCCAGCAGTTACTCTGGGCCCCAGACCTATGGCTACACCTTC. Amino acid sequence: CASSYSGPQTYGYTF.

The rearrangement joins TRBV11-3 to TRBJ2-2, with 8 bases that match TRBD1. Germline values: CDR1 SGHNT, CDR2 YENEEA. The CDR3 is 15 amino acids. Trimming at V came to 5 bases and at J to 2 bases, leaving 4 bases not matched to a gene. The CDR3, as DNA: TGTGCCAGCAGCCTCGGACAGGGTAACACCGGGGAGCTGTTTTTT. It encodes CASSLGQGNTGELFF.

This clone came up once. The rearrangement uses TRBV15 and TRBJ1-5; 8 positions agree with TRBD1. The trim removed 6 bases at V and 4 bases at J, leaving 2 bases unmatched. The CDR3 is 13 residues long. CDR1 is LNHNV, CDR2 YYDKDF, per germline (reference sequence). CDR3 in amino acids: CATRRTGNQPQHF. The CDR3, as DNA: TGTGCCACCAGGAGGACAGGGAATCAGCCCCAGCATTTT. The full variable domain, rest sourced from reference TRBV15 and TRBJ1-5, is DAMVIQNPRYQVTQFGKPVTLSCSQTLNHNVMYWYQQKSSQAPKLLFHYYDKDFNNEADTPDNFQSRRPNTSFCFLDIRSPGLGDTAMYLCATRRTGNQPQHFGDGTRLSIL.

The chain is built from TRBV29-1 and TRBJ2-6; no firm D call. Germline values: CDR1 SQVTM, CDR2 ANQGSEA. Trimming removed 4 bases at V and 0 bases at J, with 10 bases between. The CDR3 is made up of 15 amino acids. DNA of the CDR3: TGCAGCGTTGGGCAGGAAAGCTCTGGGGCCAACGTCCTGACTTTC. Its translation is CSVGQESSGANVLTF.

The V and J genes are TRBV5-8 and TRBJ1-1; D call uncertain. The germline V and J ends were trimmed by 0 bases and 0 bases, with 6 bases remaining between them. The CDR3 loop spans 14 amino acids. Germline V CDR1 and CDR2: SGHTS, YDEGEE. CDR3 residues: CASSLAHMNTEAFF. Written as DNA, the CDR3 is TGTGCCAGCAGCTTGGCACATATGAACACTGAAGCTTTCTTT.

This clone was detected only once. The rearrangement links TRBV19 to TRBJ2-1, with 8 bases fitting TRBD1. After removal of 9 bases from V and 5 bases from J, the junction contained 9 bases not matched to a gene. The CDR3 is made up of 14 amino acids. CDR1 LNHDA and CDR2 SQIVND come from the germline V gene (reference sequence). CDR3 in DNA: TGTGCCAGCTCGGACAGGGCGATAGACAATGAGCAGTTCTTC. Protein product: CASSDRAIDNEQFF.

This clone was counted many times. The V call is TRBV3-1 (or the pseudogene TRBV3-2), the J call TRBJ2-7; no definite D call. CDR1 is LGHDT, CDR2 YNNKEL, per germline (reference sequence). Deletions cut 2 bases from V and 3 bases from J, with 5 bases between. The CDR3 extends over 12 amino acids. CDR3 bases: TGTGCCAGCAGCCAAACCTACTACGAGCAGTACTTC. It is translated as CASSQTYYEQYF.

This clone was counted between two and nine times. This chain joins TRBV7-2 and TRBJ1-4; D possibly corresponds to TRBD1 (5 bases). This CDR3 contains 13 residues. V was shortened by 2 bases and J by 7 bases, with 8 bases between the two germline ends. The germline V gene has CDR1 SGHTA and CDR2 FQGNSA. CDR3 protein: CASSLSQGEKLFF. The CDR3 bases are TGTGCCAGCAGCTTATCCCAGGGTGAAAAACTGTTTTTT. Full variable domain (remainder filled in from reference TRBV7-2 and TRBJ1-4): GAGVSQSPSNKVTEKGKDVELRCDPISGHTALYWYRQSLGQGLEFLIYFQGNSAPDKSGLPSDRFSAERTGGSVSTLTIQRTQQEDSAVYLCASSLSQGEKLFFGSGTQLSVL.

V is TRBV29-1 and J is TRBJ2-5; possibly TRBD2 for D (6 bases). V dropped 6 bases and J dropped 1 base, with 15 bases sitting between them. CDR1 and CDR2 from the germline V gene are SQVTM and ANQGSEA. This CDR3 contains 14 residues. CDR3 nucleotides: TGCAGCGTCGCGGGGCAGGCGGGCCAAGAGACCCAGTACTTC. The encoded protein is CSVAGQAGQETQYF. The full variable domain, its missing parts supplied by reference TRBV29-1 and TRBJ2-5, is SAVISQKPSRDICQRGTSLTIQCQVDSQVTMMFWYRQQPGQSLTLIATANQGSEATYESGFVIDKFPISRPNLTFSTLTVSNMSPEDSSIYLCSVAGQAGQETQYFGPGTRLLVL.

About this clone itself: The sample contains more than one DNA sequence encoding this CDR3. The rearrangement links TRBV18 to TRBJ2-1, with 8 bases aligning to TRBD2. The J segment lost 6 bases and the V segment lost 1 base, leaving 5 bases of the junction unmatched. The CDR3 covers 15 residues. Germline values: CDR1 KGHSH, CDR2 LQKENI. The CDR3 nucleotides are TGTGCCAGCTCACCACGAGCGGGAGTCTCCAATGAGCAGTTCTTC. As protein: CASSPRAGVSNEQFF.

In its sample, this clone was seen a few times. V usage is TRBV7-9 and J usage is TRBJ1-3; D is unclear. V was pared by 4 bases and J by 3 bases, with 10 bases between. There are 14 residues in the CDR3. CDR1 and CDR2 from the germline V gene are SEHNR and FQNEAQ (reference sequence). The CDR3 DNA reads TGTGCCAGCAGCTCTCCGTCTTATGGAAACACCATATATTTT. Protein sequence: CASSSPSYGNTIYF.

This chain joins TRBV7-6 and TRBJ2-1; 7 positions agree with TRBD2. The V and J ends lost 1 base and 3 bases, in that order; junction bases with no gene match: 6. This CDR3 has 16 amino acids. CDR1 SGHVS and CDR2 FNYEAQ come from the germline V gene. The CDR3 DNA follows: TGTGCCAGCAGCTTAGAGGCGGGAGAGTTCTACAATGAGCAGTTCTTC. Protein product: CASSLEAGEFYNEQFF.